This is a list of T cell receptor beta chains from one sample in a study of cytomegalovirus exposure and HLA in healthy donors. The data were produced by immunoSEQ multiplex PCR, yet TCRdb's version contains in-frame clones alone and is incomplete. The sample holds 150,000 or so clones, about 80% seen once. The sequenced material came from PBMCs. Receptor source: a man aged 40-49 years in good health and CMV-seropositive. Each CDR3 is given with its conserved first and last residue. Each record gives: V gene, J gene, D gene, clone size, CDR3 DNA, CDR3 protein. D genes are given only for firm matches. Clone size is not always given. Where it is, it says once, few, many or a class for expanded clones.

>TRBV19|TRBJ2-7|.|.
TGTGCCAGTAGCCCGACACCAGGCTACGAGCAGTACTTC
CASSPTPGYEQYF
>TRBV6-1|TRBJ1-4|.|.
TGTGCCAGTGACCGGGGGGATTTTAATGAAAAACTGTTTTTT
CASDRGDFNEKLFF
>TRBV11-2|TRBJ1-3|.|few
TGTGCCAGCAGCCCCCGGAGGGCCCCCTCTGGAAACACCATATATTTT
CASSPRRAPSGNTIYF
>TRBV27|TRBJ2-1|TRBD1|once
TGTGCCAGCAGTCTCCGCCAGGGGGCGAATGAGCAGTTCTTC
CASSLRQGANEQFF
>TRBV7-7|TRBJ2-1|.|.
TGTGCCAGCAGCTTAGGCCCTGGACTCCTTTCCAATGAGCAGTTCTTC
CASSLGPGLLSNEQFF
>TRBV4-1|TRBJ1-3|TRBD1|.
TGCGCCAGCAGCCAGGGGAGGACAGGGGGAATCTCTGGAAACACCATATATTTT
CASSQGRTGGISGNTIYF
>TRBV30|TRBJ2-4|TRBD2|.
TGTGCCTGGAGTCCGGGACTAGCGGGAGGTCTGTACTTC
CAWSPGLAGGLYF
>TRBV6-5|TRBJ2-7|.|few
TGTGCCAGCAGTTACAGGCAGGGCTACGAGCAGTACTTC
CASSYRQGYEQYF
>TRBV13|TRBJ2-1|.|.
TGTGCCAGCAGCTCTTCTGTTGGAGCATTAAATGAGCAGTTCTTC
CASSSSVGALNEQFF
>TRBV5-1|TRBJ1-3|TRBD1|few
TGCGCCAGCAGCACCGGGACAGACGGAAACACCATATATTTT
CASSTGTDGNTIYF
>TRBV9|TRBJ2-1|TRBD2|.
TGTGCCAGCAGCGTAGGACTAGCGGCTAGTTACAATGAGCAGTTCTTC
CASSVGLAASYNEQFF
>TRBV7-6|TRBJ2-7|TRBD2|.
TGTGCCAGCAGCCTATCGGGAGGGTTCTACGAGCAGTACTTC
CASSLSGGFYEQYF
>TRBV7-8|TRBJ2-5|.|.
TGTGCCAGCAGCTTAGATCGAAAGGGTCGGGGAGAGACCCAGTACTTC
CASSLDRKGRGETQYF
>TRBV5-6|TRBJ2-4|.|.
TGTGCCAGCAGCTTGATCGAAGGGGGAAACATTCAGTACTTC
CASSLIEGGNIQYF
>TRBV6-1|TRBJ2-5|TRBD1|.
TGTGCCAGCAGGGGAGGCACAGGGGGAAAAGAGACCCAGTACTTC
CASRGGTGGKETQYF
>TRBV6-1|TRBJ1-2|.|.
TGTGCCAGCAGTGAGGGAGGGGGACCTAACTATGGCTACACCTTC
CASSEGGGPNYGYTF
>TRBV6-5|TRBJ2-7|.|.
TGTGCCAGCAGTTTATCCCGGGGGTTCTACGAGCAGTACTTC
CASSLSRGFYEQYF
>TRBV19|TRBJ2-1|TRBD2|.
TGTGCCAGTACAGCGGGCGGGAGGGCCGGTGAGCAGTTCTTC
CASTAGGRAGEQFF
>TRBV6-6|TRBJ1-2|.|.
TGTGCCAGCAGGACCTTACGTGGGTTTAGCGGCTACACCTTC
CASRTLRGFSGYTF
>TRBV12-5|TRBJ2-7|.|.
TGTGCTAGTGGTTTGGTAGTCCCACAGGTTAGCTCCTACGAGCAGTACTTC
CASGLVVPQVSSYEQYF